These 14 T cell receptor beta chains came from one sample sequenced in a study of T-cell memory formation after mild COVID-19. TCRdb called the 5' RACE reads again in MiXCR, with one record for every CDR3 protein. This sample carries more than 150,000 distinct CDR3 sequences, approximately 10% of them seen once, and the ten largest clones take 3.5% to 4.5%. Specimen: PBMCs or a T cell subset sorted from them (not recorded which). The receptors come from a man aged 18 to 30 who had mild COVID-19 (a few samples of this study predate the infection). Cell type and time point are not known.

There are a few counts of this clonotype. The chain links TRBV5-1 to TRBJ1-6; TRBD1 might be the D (6 bases). Germline CDR1 SGHRS, CDR2 YFSETQ. This CDR3 has 16 amino acids. V was trimmed by 2 bases and J by 6 bases, leaving 15 bases between them. The DNA of the CDR3 is TGCGCCAGCAGCTTTGGTGGACAGCAGATTAATTCACCCCTCCACTTT. Translating gives CASSFGGQQINSPLHF.

This clonotype was counted ten times or more. The V gene is TRBV7-2, the J gene TRBJ1-2, with a possible D match to TRBD1 (5 bases). The germline V and J ends were trimmed by 0 bases and 3 bases, with 11 bases remaining between them. This CDR3 spans 15 amino acids. Germline CDR1 reads SGHTA; CDR2 reads FQGNSA. The CDR3 DNA sequence: TGTGCCAGCAGCTTAGCACAGTTCAGGGACTATGGCTACACCTTC. As protein: CASSLAQFRDYGYTF.

A few counts support this clonotype. V and J are TRBV7-6 and TRBJ2-7; the D gene could be TRBD1 or TRBD2 (6 bases each). Germline CDR1 and CDR2: SGHVS and FNYEAQ. The V end was cut by 5 bases, the J end by 9 bases, with 20 bases between. The CDR3 has 14 residues. The CDR3 sequence is CASSTQPGALRQYF. CDR3 bases: TGTGCCAGCAGCACCCAACCGGGGGCTTTAAGGCAGTACTTC.

J is TRBJ2-7 and V is TRBV4-3; 8 nucleotides match TRBD1. Per the germline V gene, CDR1 is LGHNA and CDR2 is YSLEER. The J segment lost 2 bases and the V segment lost 4 bases, leaving 4 bases of the junction unmatched. The CDR3 totals 14 residues. In DNA form, the CDR3 reads TGCGCCAGCAGCCGGCGACAGGGGCCCTACGAGCAGTACTTC. It codes for CASSRRQGPYEQYF.

V and J are TRBV5-1 and TRBJ2-3; 7 nucleotides align to TRBD2. Germline V gene data show CDR1 as SGHRS and CDR2 as YFSETQ. Trimming cost V 0 bases and J 2 bases; bases outside gene matches: 3. The CDR3 is 15 amino acids. The DNA for the CDR3 is TGCGCCAGCAGCTTGGTGCGGGGGAACACAGATACGCAGTATTTT. It encodes CASSLVRGNTDTQYF.

The rearrangement links TRBV7-2 to TRBJ2-3; D remains unclear. This CDR3 is 12 amino acids long. The V end lost 5 bases, the J end lost 6 bases, and 9 bases lay between the germline ends. Germline V lookup: CDR1 SGHTA, CDR2 FQGNSA. The CDR3 protein is CASSPYEDTQYF. The CDR3, as DNA: TGTGCCAGCAGCCCCTACGAGGATACGCAGTATTTT.

A few counts support this clonotype. This chain links TRBV10-3 with TRBJ1-4; D is undetermined. There are 12 residues in the CDR3. Germline CDR1 and CDR2: ENHRY and SYGVKD. V lost 3 bases and J 8 bases, leaving 7 bases between the germline ends. The CDR3 loop is CAISDREEKLFF. The CDR3, as DNA: TGTGCCATCAGTGACCGGGAAGAAAAACTGTTTTTT.

The genes are TRBV10-3 and TRBJ2-1, with D unresolved. Germline-derived CDR1 and CDR2 are ENHRY and SYGVKD. V was trimmed by 0 bases and J by 9 bases, leaving 12 bases between them. The CDR3 has 14 residues. For the CDR3, the DNA is TGTGCCATCAGTGAGTCGAAGCGTGGCTTTGAGCAGTTCTTC. It specifies CAISESKRGFEQFF.

The chain employs TRBV12-3 or TRBV12-4 and TRBJ1-5; the D gene is possibly TRBD1 (5 bases). The CDR3 runs to 13 residues. The germline V and J ends were trimmed by 2 bases and 8 bases, with 10 bases remaining between them. The CDR3 reads CASSLRGREPQHF. The CDR3 region has the DNA TGTGCCAGCAGTTTAAGGGGAAGGGAGCCCCAGCATTTT.

This clonotype was seen only a few times. The chain joins TRBV30 to TRBJ1-1; D is unclear. CDR3 length: 12 residues. The germline CDR1 and CDR2 sequences are GTSNPN and SVGIG (reference sequence). V lost 5 bases and J lost 0, with 7 bases in between. The DNA of the CDR3 is TGTGCCTGGCTTAGGGTGAACACTGAAGCTTTCTTT. The encoded protein is CAWLRVNTEAFF.

In this sample, this clonotype turned up a few times. The rearrangement uses TRBV6-5 and TRBJ1-3; D may be TRBD1 (5 bases). With 8 bases removed from V and 8 bases from J, the gap between germline ends came to 13 bases. This CDR3 spans 12 amino acids. Germline V gene data show CDR1 as MNHEY and CDR2 as SVGAGI. CDR3: CASGNWGDTIYF. The CDR3 nucleotides are TGTGCCAGCGGCAATTGGGGCGACACCATATATTTT.

In DNA form, the CDR3 reads TGTGCCAGCAGCCCCACCGGACCCTCCTACAATGAGCAGTTCTTC. Translating gives CASSPTGPSYNEQFF. The chain is built from TRBV7-3 and TRBJ2-1; no firm D call. Germline loops: CDR1 SGHTA, CDR2 FQGTGA. CDR3 length: 15 amino acids. Between the trimmed V and J ends, which lost 5 bases and 0 bases, there was a span of 11 bases.

This clonotype was seen many times. The chain uses TRBV7-2 and TRBJ1-5; D is ambiguous. Looked up from germline, CDR1 is SGHTA and CDR2 is FQGNSA. The CDR3 has 15 residues. The V end was cut by 3 bases, the J end by 0 bases, with 9 bases between. Here the CDR3 reads CASSLEVYSNQPQHF. Written as DNA, the CDR3 is TGTGCCAGCAGCTTGGAAGTTTATAGCAATCAGCCCCAGCATTTT. Filled out from reference TRBV7-2 and TRBJ1-5, the complete variable domain reads GAGVSQSPSNKVTEKGKDVELRCDPISGHTALYWYRQSLGQGLEFLIYFQGNSAPDKSGLPSDRFSAERTGGSVSTLTIQRTQQEDSAVYLCASSLEVYSNQPQHFGDGTRLSIL.

The chain is built from TRBV5-1 and TRBJ2-3; D may be TRBD1 (5 bases). The CDR3 has 15 amino acids. Deletions cut 4 bases from V and 0 bases from J, with 12 bases between. Germline-derived CDR1 and CDR2 are SGHRS and YFSETQ. The CDR3 spells CASSTGQVSTDTQYF. The CDR3 nucleotides read TGCGCCAGCAGCACCGGACAAGTAAGCACAGATACGCAGTATTTT.